Below are 30 T cell receptor beta chains sequenced from a single sample in a study of blood T cell repertoires in COVID-19. Libraries were prepared by immunoSEQ multiplex PCR; TCRdb keeps only in-frame clonotypes and omits some of them. This sample has roughly 330,000 clones; approximately 82% occur once, and the top ten carry about 1.2%. Input material: peripheral blood. These receptors all come from a woman aged 45 to 65 with acute or convalescent COVID-19.

The genes are TRBV18 and TRBJ2-3; TRBD1 agrees at 8 bases. V trimming: 5 bases; J trimming: 6 bases; junction bases outside the gene matches: 7. Germline lookup yields CDR1 KGHSH and CDR2 LQKENI. The CDR3 totals 14 residues. Here the CDR3 reads CASSTTGDEDTQYF. The CDR3 region has the DNA TGTGCCAGCTCAACGACAGGGGACGAGGATACGCAGTATTTT.

The rearrangement joins TRBV24-1 to TRBJ1-6; unclear D gene. The germline CDR1 and CDR2 sequences are KGHDR and SFDVKD. With 2 bases removed from V and 5 bases from J, the gap between germline ends came to 15 bases. This CDR3 is 17 amino acids long. The CDR3 nucleotides are TGTGCCACCAGTGATTACGGGCAGAGGGAGAATAATTCACCCCTCCACTTT. Translating it yields CATSDYGQRENNSPLHF.

The gene calls are TRBV11-2 and TRBJ1-1; no clear D gene. Per germline, CDR1 SGHAT and CDR2 FQNNGV. There are 15 residues in the CDR3. V was shortened by 1 base and J by 5 bases, with 14 bases between the two germline ends. In nucleotides, the CDR3 is TGTGCCAGCAGCTTAGTTAGTGAGTCCTCGACTGAAGCTTTCTTT. Translated: CASSLVSESSTEAFF.

This clone has just one count. The V and J genes are TRBV14 and TRBJ2-3, with TRBD2 identical over 8 bases. CDR1 and CDR2 (germline): SGHDN, FVKESK. The CDR3 length is 17 residues. V lost 5 bases to trimming and J lost 6 bases; unmatched junction nucleotides: 16. CDR3 region: CASSSIPGYPGGDTQYF. As DNA, the CDR3 is TGTGCCAGCAGCAGTATACCCGGGTATCCGGGGGGGGATACGCAGTATTTT.

V usage is TRBV4-2 and J usage is TRBJ1-2; D uncertain. The germline V gene encodes CDR1 LGHNA and CDR2 YNFKEQ. The V gene lost 1 base and the J gene lost 3 bases, with 12 bases spanning the gap. The CDR3 consists of 15 residues. The CDR3 coding sequence is TGTGCCAGCAGCCAAGCTCTTAGAGGCGACTATGGCTACACCTTC. Translated: CASSQALRGDYGYTF.

The CDR3 reads CASSLSQGEYGYTF. In DNA, the CDR3 is TGTGCCAGCAGCTTGTCACAGGGTGAATATGGCTACACCTTC. This rearrangement joins TRBV11-2 to TRBJ1-2; D is perhaps TRBD1 (6 bases). There are 14 residues in the CDR3. Germline CDR1 SGHAT, CDR2 FQNNGV. V lost 3 bases and J 5 bases, leaving 13 bases between the germline ends.

The J gene is TRBJ2-1, the V gene TRBV4-3; D gene unclear. Germline CDR1 LGHNA, CDR2 YSLEER. This CDR3 has 12 amino acids. V lost 5 bases and J lost 7, with 9 bases in between. The DNA for the CDR3 is TGCGCCAGCAGCTCCGCCCGGAATGAGCAGTTCTTC. Residues: CASSSARNEQFF.

This sequence joins TRBV5-1 and TRBJ2-5; 7 positions match TRBD1. Unmatched junction bases numbered 7, after V lost 0 bases and J lost 5 bases. Germline values: CDR1 SGHRS, CDR2 YFSETQ. This CDR3 region has 15 residues. For the CDR3, the DNA is TGCGCCAGCAGCTTGGGAACGCTCAGGGGGGAGACCCAGTACTTC. Translation gives CASSLGTLRGETQYF.

The V and J genes are TRBV14 and TRBJ2-7; maybe TRBD2 (5 bases). V shed 3 bases and J shed 0 bases, with 12 bases lying between them. Germline V lookup: CDR1 SGHDN, CDR2 FVKESK. The CDR3 covers 15 residues. The CDR3 DNA reads as TGTGCCAGCAGCCATGCGGGCACGCGCTCCTACGAGCAGTACTTC. Translating gives CASSHAGTRSYEQYF.

The V gene is TRBV7-9, the J gene TRBJ1-1, with D tentatively TRBD1 (6 bases). The CDR3 totals 14 residues. V lost 5 bases and J 4 bases, leaving 14 bases between the germline ends. Germline assignment: CDR1 SEHNR and CDR2 FQNEAQ (reference sequence). Here the CDR3 reads CASSLFTGFTEAFF. The DNA of the CDR3 is TGTGCCAGCAGCCTATTCACAGGGTTCACTGAAGCTTTCTTT.

The chain carries TRBV5-5 and TRBJ1-1; a possible D gene is TRBD1 (5 bases). There are 13 residues in the CDR3. V was shortened by 0 bases and J by 6 bases, with 9 bases between the two germline ends. Per the germline V gene, CDR1 is SGHKS and CDR2 is YYEKEE (reference sequence). The CDR3 protein is CASSLGVGAEAFF. The CDR3 DNA sequence: TGTGCCAGCAGCTTGGGGGTAGGGGCTGAAGCTTTCTTT.

V is TRBV18 and J is TRBJ1-2; the D is unclear. The CDR3 sequence is 13 residues long. The germline V gene has CDR1 KGHSH and CDR2 LQKENI. Trimming removed 0 bases from V and 8 bases from J, with 10 bases in between. This chain's CDR3 is CASSPPTRGGYTF. The CDR3 DNA reads TGTGCCAGCTCACCACCCACGAGAGGGGGCTACACCTTC.

The chain uses TRBV6-6 and TRBJ2-2; D not resolved. Germline values: CDR1 MNHNY, CDR2 SVGAGI (reference sequence). Trimming took 7 bases from V and 2 from J, leaving 14 bases between them. The CDR3 sequence is 15 residues long. CDR3 in amino acids: CASTFSRSNTGELFF. In nucleotides, the CDR3 is TGTGCCAGCACATTTAGTAGGAGTAACACCGGGGAGCTGTTTTTT.

This rearrangement joins TRBV14 to TRBJ2-7, with unresolved D. The CDR3 sequence is 16 residues long. The V and J ends lost 2 bases and 4 bases respectively, with 18 bases between them. CDR1 is SGHDN, CDR2 FVKESK, per germline. For the CDR3, the DNA is TGTGCCAGCAGCCAAAAGATAGCCGGCGGTGGGTACGAGCAGTACGTC. Amino acid sequence: CASSQKIAGGGYEQYV.

The sample holds one count of this clone. The genes are TRBV30 and TRBJ1-2, with a weak D call TRBD1 (5 bases). CDR3 length: 14 residues. The germline CDR1 and CDR2 sequences are GTSNPN and SVGIG (reference sequence). With 4 bases removed from V and 0 bases from J, the gap between germline ends came to 12 bases. CDR3 protein: CAWKDSSANYGYTF. The CDR3 nucleotides read TGTGCCTGGAAAGACAGTTCAGCTAACTATGGCTACACCTTC.

On this clone: This same CDR3 is encoded by further DNA sequences in the sample. The chain recombines TRBV24-1 with TRBJ1-5; 8 bases match TRBD1. The CDR3 sequence is 15 residues long. Germline V gives CDR1 KGHDR, CDR2 SFDVKD. The ends lost 2 bases at V and 5 bases at J; junction bases unmatched: 4. This CDR3 is CATSDSGTGYQPQHF. In nucleotides, the CDR3 is TGTGCCACCAGTGATTCCGGGACAGGTTATCAGCCCCAGCATTTT.

CDR3 protein: CASSFDRDQPQHF. DNA of the CDR3: TGCGCCAGCAGCTTTGACAGGGATCAGCCCCAGCATTTT. The rearrangement uses TRBV5-1 and TRBJ1-5; 7 nucleotides align to TRBD1. The CDR3 is 13 residues long. V gave up 2 bases and J gave up 5 bases; unmatched junction bases: 1. CDR1 SGHRS and CDR2 YFSETQ come from the germline V gene.

CDR3 DNA: TGTGCCAGCAGTAATACAGGGACCTACGAGCAGTACTTC. Translation gives CASSNTGTYEQYF. The gene calls are TRBV6-5 and TRBJ2-7; tentatively, D is TRBD1 (6 bases). The V end was cut by 5 bases, the J end by 2 bases, with 10 bases between. Germline assignment: CDR1 MNHEY and CDR2 SVGAGI. The CDR3 spans 13 residues.

The chain couples TRBV7-8 to TRBJ2-5, with 14 positions matching TRBD2. Trimming cost V 5 bases and J 7 bases; bases outside gene matches: 9. The CDR3 spans 16 residues. Germline values: CDR1 SGHVS, CDR2 FQNEAQ. This CDR3 is CASSRGTSGGRVTQYF. CDR3 DNA sequence: TGTGCCAGCAGCAGAGGGACTAGCGGGGGACGTGTGACCCAGTACTTC.

The CDR3 nucleotides are TGTGCCAGCAGCCAAGAGACAGGGAGAGACTACAATGAGCAGTTCTTC. The encoded protein is CASSQETGRDYNEQFF. This sequence joins TRBV3-1 (or the pseudogene TRBV3-2) and TRBJ2-1, with 7 positions matching TRBD1. CDR1 LGHDT and CDR2 YNNKEL come from the germline V gene (reference sequence). This CDR3 is built from 16 residues. V lost 0 bases, J lost 3 bases, and 5 bases stayed unmatched.

Remarks on this clone: The same CDR3 is also encoded by other DNA sequences in this sample. The chain carries TRBV30 and TRBJ2-3, with 8 bases that match TRBD2. Germline CDR1 and CDR2: GTSNPN and SVGIG (reference sequence). The CDR3 is 12 residues long. V trimming: 3 bases; J trimming: 4 bases; junction bases outside the gene matches: 0. The DNA of the CDR3 is TGTGCCTGGAGCGGGGGGGCAGATACGCAGTATTTT. Its translation is CAWSGGADTQYF.

The chain has TRBV7-9 and TRBJ1-5; no clear D. CDR3 size: 17 residues. Germline lookup yields CDR1 SEHNR and CDR2 FQNEAQ (reference sequence). V shed 1 base and J shed 3 bases, with 16 bases lying between them. The chain's CDR3 is CASSLGQEGWNNQPQHF. DNA of the CDR3: TGTGCCAGCAGCTTAGGGCAGGAGGGATGGAACAATCAGCCCCAGCATTTT.

J is TRBJ2-1 and V is TRBV2; TRBD2 agrees at 7 bases. J lost 10 bases, V lost 9 bases, and 9 bases had no gene match. The germline CDR1 and CDR2 sequences are SNHLY and FYNNEI. This CDR3 spans 12 amino acids. CDR3 in DNA: TGTGCCAGTTCGACGGGACTAAGGGAGCAGTTCTTC. It is translated as CASSTGLREQFF. The entire variable domain, with the rest obtained from reference TRBV2 and TRBJ2-1, is as follows: EPEVTQTPSHQVTQMGQEVILRCVPISNHLYFYWYRQILGQKVEFLVSFYNNEISEKSEIFDDQFSVERPDGSNFTLKIRSTKLEDSAMYFCASSTGLREQFFGPGTRLTVL.

The chain is built from TRBV25-1 and TRBJ1-2, with D hard to call. Germline values: CDR1 MGHDK, CDR2 SYGVNS. The V and J ends lost 6 bases and 8 bases respectively, with 13 bases between them. The CDR3 extends over 12 amino acids. CDR3 in DNA: TGTGCCAGCAGCGCGACTCCTTTGGGCTACACCTTC. It is translated as CASSATPLGYTF.

The chain links TRBV29-1 to TRBJ2-7; 8 positions agree with TRBD1. Looked up from germline, CDR1 is SQVTM and CDR2 is ANQGSEA. Unmatched junction bases numbered 7, after V lost 1 base and J lost 5 bases. The CDR3 is 14 residues long. The CDR3 here is CSVEGGQGADEQYF. The CDR3 bases are TGCAGCGTTGAAGGAGGGCAGGGGGCGGACGAGCAGTACTTC.

The CDR3, as DNA: TGTGCCAGCAGTTACCCAGCGCGGGGTCTGAACACTGAAGCTTTCTTT. This sequence encodes CASSYPARGLNTEAFF. The chain uses TRBV6-2 or TRBV6-3 and TRBJ1-1; no reliable D call. The CDR3 runs 16 residues. Germline-derived CDR1 and CDR2 are MNHEY and SVGEGT. V was clipped by 2 bases and J by 0 bases, with 13 bases between them.

This chain connects TRBV19 to TRBJ1-2; TRBD1 agrees at 9 bases. V was pared by 5 bases and J by 4 bases, with 8 bases of the junction left unmatched. The germline V gene encodes CDR1 LNHDA and CDR2 SQIVND (reference sequence). CDR3 length: 15 amino acids. Written as DNA, the CDR3 is TGTGCCAGTAGTTTACAGGGGGCTCTCGGCTATGGCTACACCTTC. Amino acids: CASSLQGALGYGYTF.

This clone was seen once. An end of the junction differs from the germline gene, which may be a read error. The chain couples TRBV11-2 to TRBJ2-3, with TRBD2 as a possible D gene (6 bases). The CDR3 is made up of 16 amino acids. Germline V gene sequence: CDR1 SGHAT, CDR2 FQNNGV. The CDR3 bases are TGTGCCAGCAGCATAGACACTAGCAGATACACAGATACGCAGTATTTT. It codes for CASSIDTSRYTDTQYF.

The chain couples TRBV11-1 to TRBJ1-1; 7 bases fit TRBD1. The CDR3 spans 12 residues. The trim removed 3 bases at V and 10 bases at J, leaving 5 bases unmatched. Germline-derived CDR1 and CDR2 are SGHAT and FQDESV (reference sequence). CDR3 sequence: CASSFSQGLAFF. The CDR3 bases are TGTGCCAGCAGCTTCTCACAGGGGCTAGCTTTCTTT.

CDR3 in DNA: TGTGCCAGCAGCGACTCCGGACAGCACACTGAAGCTTTCTTT. Translating gives CASSDSGQHTEAFF. The chain joins TRBV3-1 (or the pseudogene TRBV3-2) to TRBJ1-1, with D maybe TRBD1 (6 bases). V lost 5 bases to trimming and J lost 3 bases, with 13 bases between them. CDR1 and CDR2 (germline): LGHDT, YNNKEL (reference sequence). The CDR3 runs to 14 residues.